This is a list of T cell receptor beta chains from one sample in a study of human T cells and chemical hapten exposure. One entry per CDR3 protein, called by TCRdb with MiXCR from the RACE reads. The sample holds 330,000 or so distinct CDR3 sequences; about 6.3% are singletons and the top ten take around 6%. The sample was whole blood, taken in connection with sensitization to the hapten diphenylcyclopropenone (DPC). Source of these receptors: a woman aged 18-29 years with alopecia areata. Some clones in this sample may be carry-over from other donors' samples. The CDR3 runs from the conserved cysteine through the conserved F or W. D genes are given only for firm matches. For some rows the clone size is stated as once, few or many, or as a class when expanded; others skip it.

d_gene,j_gene,v_gene,abundance,CDR3aa,CDR3nt
TRBD1,TRBJ1-2,TRBV10-3,many,CAFRGSLMIGYTF,TGTGCCTTCAGGGGGTCTTTAATGATTGGCTACACCTTC
-,TRBJ2-7,TRBV10-3,-,CAISERTRGHEQYF,TGTGCCATCAGTGAGAGGACTAGGGGGCACGAGCAGTACTTC
TRBD2,TRBJ2-3,TRBV24-1,few,CATSDGAGGLGDTQYF,TGTGCCACCAGTGATGGAGCGGGGGGGCTCGGAGATACGCAGTATTTT
TRBD2,TRBJ2-7,TRBV19,many,CASRLSGGTYEQYF,TGTGCCAGTAGATTATCGGGGGGAACCTACGAGCAGTACTTC
-,TRBJ2-3,TRBV29-1,-,CSVEEGARGTDTQYF,TGCAGCGTTGAAGAGGGGGCCCGGGGCACAGATACGCAGTATTTT
-,TRBJ1-2,TRBV4-3,many,CASSQDLSGDYGYTF,TGCGCCAGCAGCCAAGATCTATCGGGGGACTATGGCTACACCTTC
TRBD1,TRBJ2-3,TRBV10-3,many,CATLAGTATDTQYF,TGTGCCACTCTCGCCGGGACAGCAACAGATACGCAGTATTTT
-,TRBJ1-2,TRBV12-3/TRBV12-4,many,CAISTVGYTF,TGTGCCATTTCAACCGTGGGCTACACCTTC
-,TRBJ2-1,TRBV4-2,-,CASSQGTGRDEQFF,TGTGCCAGCAGCCAAGGGACAGGGAGGGATGAGCAGTTCTTC
-,TRBJ1-3,TRBV6-1,many,CASSPREGAGNTIYF,TGTGCCAGCAGCCCTCGAGAGGGGGCTGGAAACACCATATATTTT
TRBD2,TRBJ2-5,TRBV4-3,-,CASSQGRGGQETQYF,TGCGCCAGCAGCCAAGGTCGGGGGGGCCAAGAGACCCAGTACTTC
-,TRBJ1-5,TRBV15,many,CATSRDLGDQPQHF,TGTGCCACCAGCAGAGATCTAGGGGATCAGCCCCAGCATTTT
-,TRBJ1-2,TRBV29-1,many,CSVGTAGHGYTF,TGCAGCGTCGGGACGGCAGGGCATGGCTACACCTTC
TRBD2,TRBJ2-3,TRBV7-2,-,CASSLAGTKTDTQYF,TGTGCCAGCAGCTTAGCAGGGACTAAAACAGATACGCAGTATTTT
-,TRBJ1-1,TRBV11-1,-,CASSLRAGIKAFF,TGTGCCAGCAGCTTGAGGGCGGGGATAAAAGCTTTCTTT
-,TRBJ1-1,TRBV20-1,-,CSAEGSLSEAFF,TGCAGTGCTGAAGGCTCTCTCTCTGAAGCTTTCTTT
-,TRBJ2-3,TRBV5-1,-,CASSIGGDSKPDTQYF,TGCGCCAGCAGCATTGGCGGGGACAGTAAGCCAGATACGCAGTATTTT
TRBD1,TRBJ1-1,TRBV29-1,many,CSVSGQGDTEAFF,TGCAGCGTAAGCGGACAGGGGGACACTGAAGCTTTCTTT
-,TRBJ2-7,TRBV5-1,few,CASSPGRENHEQYF,TGCGCCAGCAGCCCGGGCAGGGAGAACCACGAGCAGTACTTC
-,TRBJ2-3,TRBV5-4,many,CASSSPGTDAPQDF,TGTGCCAGCAGCTCGCCGGGGACTGACGCACCGCAGGATTTT
-,TRBJ2-7,TRBV5-1,many,CASSSLGGPYEQYF,TGCGCCAGCAGCTCCCTTGGGGGACCCTACGAGCAGTACTTC
TRBD2,TRBJ2-1,TRBV13,-,CASSLFKARGEANEQFF,TGTGCCAGCAGCTTATTTAAGGCGCGGGGGGAAGCAAATGAGCAGTTCTTC
-,TRBJ2-2,TRBV13,-,CASSLIMPNTGELFF,TGTGCCAGCAGCTTAATCATGCCGAACACCGGGGAGCTGTTTTTT
-,TRBJ2-2,TRBV27,-,CASSLMRPDRTPNTGELFF,TGTGCCAGCAGTTTAATGCGACCTGACAGAACCCCGAACACCGGGGAGCTGTTTTTT
-,TRBJ2-3,TRBV5-1,large,CASGDVSDTQYF,TGCGCCAGCGGGGACGTTTCAGATACGCAGTATTTT
-,TRBJ1-4,TRBV29-1,few,CSVRGLGVTNEKLFF,TGCAGCGTGAGGGGATTAGGGGTAACTAATGAAAAACTGTTTTTT
-,TRBJ1-1,TRBV28,-,CASGRSGGLTEAFF,TGTGCCAGCGGACGCAGCGGGGGGCTGACTGAAGCTTTCTTT
-,TRBJ1-1,TRBV29-1,many,CSVERAVGGRATEAFF,TGCAGCGTTGAACGGGCGGTGGGGGGCCGTGCCACTGAAGCTTTCTTT
-,TRBJ1-2,TRBV15,many,CATSRDFGGPLGGYTF,TGTGCCACCAGCAGAGATTTCGGGGGACCGCTGGGTGGCTACACCTTC
TRBD2,TRBJ2-3,TRBV6-5,-,CASSYPSPGTSGGAGTDTQYF,TGTGCCAGCAGTTACCCTTCGCCCGGGACTAGCGGGGGGGCAGGCACAGATACGCAGTATTTT
TRBD2,TRBJ2-5,TRBV12-3/TRBV12-4,many,CASSLSGGQETQYF,TGTGCCAGCAGTTTATCGGGGGGCCAAGAGACCCAGTACTTC
TRBD2,TRBJ2-1,TRBV7-9,few,CASSLGNGGGAWQFF,TGTGCCAGCAGCTTAGGAAACGGCGGGGGGGCCTGGCAGTTCTTC
-,TRBJ1-2,TRBV28,few,CASSLGQRYGYTF,TGTGCCAGCAGTTTAGGGCAGCGCTATGGCTACACCTTC
TRBD2,TRBJ2-3,TRBV6-5,-,CAKSSGTDTQYF,TGTGCCAAGTCTAGCGGTACAGATACGCAGTATTTT
TRBD1,TRBJ1-2,TRBV14,few,CASSPLWTGDGYTF,TGTGCCAGCAGCCCACTTTGGACAGGGGATGGCTACACCTTC
-,TRBJ2-7,TRBV5-1,-,CASSPRRIIDSSYEQYF,TGCGCCAGCAGCCCACGGCGGATTATTGACAGTTCCTACGAGCAGTACTTC
TRBD2,TRBJ2-1,TRBV7-2,-,CASSFPGLAGKRSYNEQFF,TGTGCCAGCAGCTTCCCGGGACTAGCGGGGAAGCGGTCCTACAATGAGCAGTTCTTC
-,TRBJ1-1,TRBV6-6,many,CASSRTGSEAFF,TGTGCCAGCAGCCGTACAGGGTCTGAAGCTTTCTTT
-,TRBJ2-3,TRBV7-9,many,CASSWTQSAQYF,TGTGCCAGCAGCTGGACTCAGAGTGCGCAGTATTTT
TRBD1,TRBJ1-2,TRBV5-6,-,CASSLPRDKGAHGYTF,TGTGCCAGCAGTCTCCCCCGTGATAAGGGGGCACATGGCTACACCTTC
-,TRBJ1-2,TRBV20-1,many,CSASSRSSGGSGYTF,TGCAGTGCTAGCTCGAGGAGTTCGGGCGGATCTGGCTACACCTTC
-,TRBJ2-7,TRBV4-3,many,CASSQVGDLSYEQYF,TGCGCCAGCAGCCAAGTTGGGGATCTTTCCTACGAGCAGTACTTC
-,TRBJ1-3,TRBV10-3,-,CAVMQGNSGNTIYF,TGTGCCGTGATGCAGGGTAACTCTGGAAACACCATATATTTT
-,TRBJ1-3,TRBV6-6,many,CASSSPGHHSGNTIYF,TGTGCCAGCAGTTCACCGGGGCACCACTCTGGAAACACCATATATTTT
-,TRBJ1-1,TRBV7-9,-,CATVGALETEAFF,TGTGCCACCGTAGGGGCATTGGAAACTGAAGCTTTCTTT
-,TRBJ1-1,TRBV20-1,many,CSARAGTPNTEAFF,TGCAGTGCTAGAGCCGGGACACCGAACACTGAAGCTTTCTTT
TRBD1,TRBJ1-1,TRBV5-6,-,CASSLAGTAMNTEAFF,TGTGCCAGCAGCTTGGCTGGGACAGCCATGAACACTGAAGCTTTCTTT
TRBD2,TRBJ2-7,TRBV2,-,CASRPFGTIAYEQYF,TGTGCCAGCAGACCGTTCGGGACTATCGCCTACGAGCAGTACTTC
TRBD1,TRBJ1-1,TRBV11-2,few,CASSGRTGPNTEAFF,TGTGCCAGCAGCGGACGGACAGGGCCGAACACTGAAGCTTTCTTT
-,TRBJ1-5,TRBV7-3,-,CASSPGPGNQPQHF,TGTGCCAGCAGCCCCGGTCCGGGCAATCAGCCCCAGCATTTT
-,TRBJ1-3,TRBV7-3,many,CASSSGGGGNTIYF,TGTGCCAGCAGCTCCGGGGGAGGTGGAAACACCATATATTTT
-,TRBJ2-3,TRBV5-1,-,CASREFSTDTQYF,TGCGCCAGCAGAGAGTTCAGCACAGATACGCAGTATTTT
-,TRBJ1-6,TRBV7-3,many,CASSFTRDNNSPLHF,TGTGCCAGCAGCTTCACGAGGGATAATAATTCACCCCTCCACTTT
-,TRBJ1-2,TRBV12-3/TRBV12-4,-,CASSLDRILYGYTF,TGTGCCAGCAGTTTAGACAGGATTTTGTATGGCTACACCTTC
-,TRBJ2-6,TRBV5-1,many,CASSLEGGGANVLTF,TGCGCCAGCAGCTTGGAAGGTGGTGGGGCCAACGTCCTGACTTTC
TRBD1,TRBJ1-5,TRBV5-4,many,CASSLGTGPNQPQHF,TGTGCCAGCAGCTTGGGGACAGGCCCCAATCAGCCCCAGCATTTT
-,TRBJ1-2,TRBV10-3,many,CAISGSLGDGYTF,TGTGCCATCAGTGGGTCCTTGGGGGATGGCTACACCTTC
-,TRBJ1-5,TRBV6-5,many,CAGGGLDRPYQPQHF,TGTGCCGGGGGGGGACTGGATCGTCCCTATCAGCCCCAGCATTTT